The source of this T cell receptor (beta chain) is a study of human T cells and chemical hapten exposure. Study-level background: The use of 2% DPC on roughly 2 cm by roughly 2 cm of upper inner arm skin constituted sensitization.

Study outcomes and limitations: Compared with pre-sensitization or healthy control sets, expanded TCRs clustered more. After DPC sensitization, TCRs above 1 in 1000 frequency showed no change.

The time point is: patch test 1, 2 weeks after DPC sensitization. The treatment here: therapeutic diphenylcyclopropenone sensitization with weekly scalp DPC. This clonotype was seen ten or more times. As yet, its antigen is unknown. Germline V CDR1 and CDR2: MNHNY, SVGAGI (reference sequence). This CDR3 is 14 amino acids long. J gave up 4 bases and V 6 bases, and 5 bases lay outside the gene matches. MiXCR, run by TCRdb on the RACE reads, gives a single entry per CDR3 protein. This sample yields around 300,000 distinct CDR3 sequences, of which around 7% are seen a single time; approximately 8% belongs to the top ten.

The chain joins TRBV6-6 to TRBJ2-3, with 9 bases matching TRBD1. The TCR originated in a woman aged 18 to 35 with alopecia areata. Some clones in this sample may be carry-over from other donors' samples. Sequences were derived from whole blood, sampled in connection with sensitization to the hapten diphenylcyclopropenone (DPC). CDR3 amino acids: CASRFGQGPDTQYF. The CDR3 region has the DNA TGTGCCAGCAGATTTGGACAGGGGCCAGATACGCAGTATTTT.